A selection of T cell receptor beta chains follows, all from one sample in a study of cytotoxic CD8 clonotypes in ibrutinib-treated CLL. Libraries were prepared by immunoSEQ multiplex PCR; TCRdb keeps only in-frame clonotypes and omits some of them. Of 70,000 to 85,000 clones in the sample, around 82% were seen once. Specimen: PBMCs, collected at disease progression, from a patient treated with ibrutinib. Receptors originate from a human donor with chronic lymphocytic leukemia. Each CDR3 is given with its conserved first and last residue. A D gene is named only where the DNA matches it firmly. Not all rows give a size; the values are once, few, many and, for expanded clones, a class.

V: TRBV27; D: TRBD2; J: TRBJ2-7; size: once; length: 16; DNA: TGTGCCAGCAGTCGGGAGGCTCGAAGGGTTGGTTACGAGCAGTACTTC; CDR3: CASSREARRVGYEQYF
V: TRBV5-1; D: NA; J: TRBJ2-1; size: NA; length: 15; DNA: TGCGCCAGCAGCGGGGGATCGACAGGATACAATGAGCAGTTCTTC; CDR3: CASSGGSTGYNEQFF
V: TRBV5-1; D: TRBD2; J: TRBJ2-1; size: few; length: 16; DNA: TGCGCCAGCAGCTTGTTTGCCAGCGGGGCCTACAATGAGCAGTTCTTC; CDR3: CASSLFASGAYNEQFF
V: TRBV19; D: NA; J: TRBJ2-2; size: NA; length: 14; DNA: TGTGCCAGTAGTACCCGGGACACCACCGGGGAGCTGTTTTTT; CDR3: CASSTRDTTGELFF
V: TRBV7-2; D: NA; J: TRBJ2-7; size: NA; length: 13; DNA: TGTGCCAGCAGCTTAGCTAGACTCTACGAGCAGTACTTC; CDR3: CASSLARLYEQYF
V: TRBV13; D: NA; J: TRBJ2-2; size: many; length: 14; DNA: TGTGCCAGCTGTTGGGGCCGAAACACCGGGGAGCTGTTTTTT; CDR3: CASCWGRNTGELFF
V: TRBV5-1; D: NA; J: TRBJ1-2; size: NA; length: 13; DNA: TGCGCCAGCAGACTTCGGGGCGTCTATGGCTACACCTTC; CDR3: CASRLRGVYGYTF
V: TRBV2; D: NA; J: TRBJ2-7; size: NA; length: 15; DNA: TGTGCCAGCAGTGAAGGAGGGACACCAAGCTACGAGCAGTACTTC; CDR3: CASSEGGTPSYEQYF
V: TRBV5-8; D: NA; J: TRBJ2-5; size: NA; length: 14; DNA: TGTGCCAGCAGCTTGGATCTAGCCACGGAGACCCAGTACTTC; CDR3: CASSLDLATETQYF
V: TRBV6-5; D: NA; J: TRBJ1-2; size: once; length: 12; DNA: TGTGCCAGCAGTTCCCGGTTTGGTGGCTACACCTTC; CDR3: CASSSRFGGYTF
V: TRBV10-3; D: NA; J: TRBJ2-7; size: NA; length: 14; DNA: TGTGCCATCACTAAGGACAGTTCGGGCTACGAGCAGTACTTC; CDR3: CAITKDSSGYEQYF
V: TRBV7-9; D: TRBD2; J: TRBJ2-7; size: NA; length: 16; DNA: TGTGCCAGCAGCTTTGGGACTAGCTCATTTAAAAACGAGCAGTACTTC; CDR3: CASSFGTSSFKNEQYF
V: TRBV29-1; D: NA; J: TRBJ2-7; size: NA; length: 12; DNA: TGCAGCGTTGGGGCAGGAGCCTACGAGCAGTACTTC; CDR3: CSVGAGAYEQYF
V: TRBV27; D: TRBD2; J: TRBJ2-1; size: NA; length: 15; DNA: TGTGCCAGCAGTTTTAGCGGGAGGACATACAATGAGCAGTTCTTC; CDR3: CASSFSGRTYNEQFF
V: TRBV10-1; D: NA; J: TRBJ1-3; size: NA; length: 15; DNA: TGCGCCAGCAGTTCGGCGGACAGCTCTGGAAACACCATATATTTT; CDR3: CASSSADSSGNTIYF
V: TRBV5-1; D: NA; J: TRBJ2-7; size: NA; length: 17; DNA: TGCGCCAGCAGCTTGACCTATGTGACAGGAGTACTCTACGAGCAGTACTTC; CDR3: CASSLTYVTGVLYEQYF
V: TRBV6-6; D: NA; J: TRBJ1-2; size: NA; length: 13; DNA: TGTGCCAGCAGTTACACAGGGAGTTATGGCTACACCTTC; CDR3: CASSYTGSYGYTF
V: TRBV7-9; D: NA; J: TRBJ2-3; size: NA; length: 18; DNA: TGTGCCAGCAGCTCCCCGTCCCCCAGCGGACTTAGCACAGATACGCAGTATTTT; CDR3: CASSSPSPSGLSTDTQYF
V: TRBV7-9; D: TRBD1; J: TRBJ2-1; size: NA; length: 12; DNA: TGTGCCAGCAGCTTCATCCGGGACAGTAAGTTCTTC; CDR3: CASSFIRDSKFF
V: TRBV2; D: TRBD1; J: TRBJ2-2; size: once; length: 12; DNA: TGTGCCAGCACCGACAGGGCCGGGGAGCTGTTTTTT; CDR3: CASTDRAGELFF
V: TRBV5-1; D: NA; J: TRBJ2-1; size: once; length: 16; DNA: TGCGCCAGCAGCTTGGGTCTAACAGGGTTCTACAATGAGCAGTTCTTC; CDR3: CASSLGLTGFYNEQFF
V: TRBV6-5; D: NA; J: TRBJ2-7; size: once; length: 13; DNA: TGTGCCACCCATCCGGCGGGCCGGTACGAGCAGTACTTC; CDR3: CATHPAGRYEQYF
V: TRBV2; D: NA; J: TRBJ1-2; size: NA; length: 15; DNA: TGTGCCAGCAGCCAAAAAATCGACCGATACTATGGCTACACCTTC; CDR3: CASSQKIDRYYGYTF
V: TRBV6-5; D: NA; J: TRBJ1-4; size: NA; length: 15; DNA: TGTGCCAGCAGTTACAGAGGGGCAACTAATGAAAAACTGTTTTTT; CDR3: CASSYRGATNEKLFF
V: TRBV5-4; D: TRBD1; J: TRBJ1-2; size: NA; length: 14; DNA: TGTGCCAGCAGGGAACAGGGGGCTAACTATGGCTACACCTTC; CDR3: CASREQGANYGYTF
V: TRBV5-4; D: TRBD1; J: TRBJ1-3; size: NA; length: 14; DNA: TGTGCCAGTCCGCACAGGGGGCCTGGAAACACCATATATTTT; CDR3: CASPHRGPGNTIYF
V: TRBV5-4; D: NA; J: TRBJ1-6; size: few; length: 14; DNA: TGTGCCAGCAGCTTTGACCAGGGAAATTCACCCCTCCACTTT; CDR3: CASSFDQGNSPLHF
V: TRBV19; D: NA; J: TRBJ2-6; size: few; length: 15; DNA: TGTGCCAGTAGTATTCTCTCGACTGGGGCCAACGTCCTGACTTTC; CDR3: CASSILSTGANVLTF
V: TRBV6-1; D: TRBD2; J: TRBJ2-7; size: NA; length: 15; DNA: TGTGCCAGCAGTGCGATCGGGGGGTTAAGGAACGAGCAGTACTTC; CDR3: CASSAIGGLRNEQYF
V: TRBV10-2; D: NA; J: TRBJ1-1; size: NA; length: 17; DNA: TGCGCCAGCAGTGAGTCAAGAAGGTACCCGAGAGGCCCCGAAGCTTTCTTT; CDR3: CASSESRRYPRGPEAFF
V: TRBV7-2; D: TRBD2; J: TRBJ2-5; size: NA; length: 15; DNA: TGTGCCAGCAGCATCACGGGACTAGCTCGGGGGACCCAGTACTTC; CDR3: CASSITGLARGTQYF
V: TRBV10-3; D: TRBD1; J: TRBJ2-7; size: NA; length: 13; DNA: TGTGCCATCACACCGGGACAGGTCTACGAGCAGTACTTC; CDR3: CAITPGQVYEQYF
V: TRBV18; D: TRBD2; J: TRBJ2-3; size: NA; length: 18; DNA: TGTGCCAGCTCACCGCCGGGGACTAGCCTGAGGGACGCCGATACGCAGTATTTT; CDR3: CASSPPGTSLRDADTQYF
V: TRBV7-8; D: TRBD2; J: TRBJ2-3; size: NA; length: 14; DNA: TGTGCCAGCACCAGCGGGGGGCGCACAGATACGCAGTATTTT; CDR3: CASTSGGRTDTQYF
V: TRBV18; D: NA; J: TRBJ2-5; size: few; length: 14; DNA: TGTGCCAGCTCACCAGGAGGATACGACCCGACGGAGTACTTC; CDR3: CASSPGGYDPTEYF
V: TRBV2; D: NA; J: TRBJ1-2; size: few; length: 13; DNA: TGTGCCAGCAGTGTACAGGGTAACTATGGCTACACCTTC; CDR3: CASSVQGNYGYTF
V: TRBV11-2; D: TRBD1; J: TRBJ2-1; size: once; length: 15; DNA: TGTGCCAGCAGCGGAGGACAGGGTCCGTACAATGAGCAGTTCTTC; CDR3: CASSGGQGPYNEQFF
V: TRBV6-6; D: NA; J: TRBJ1-5; size: NA; length: 13; DNA: TGTGCCAGCAGTTACGACGGGCGTCAGCCCCAGCATTTT; CDR3: CASSYDGRQPQHF
V: TRBV18; D: NA; J: TRBJ2-5; size: once; length: 12; DNA: TGTGCCAGCTCAGTCCTAGGGGAGACCCAGTACTTC; CDR3: CASSVLGETQYF
V: TRBV27; D: NA; J: TRBJ1-5; size: once; length: 14; DNA: TGTGCCAGCAGTTTAGGGACCCTGGGGCAGCCCCAGCATTTT; CDR3: CASSLGTLGQPQHF
V: TRBV4-1; D: NA; J: TRBJ1-6; size: NA; length: 15; DNA: TGCGCCAGCACGGGGTGGTTACCCTCAAATTCACCCCTCCACTTT; CDR3: CASTGWLPSNSPLHF